Shown below are 18 T cell receptor beta chains from a single sample sequenced in a study of blood T cell repertoires in COVID-19. Clones were sequenced by immunoSEQ multiplex PCR, and TCRdb holds only the in-frame ones, with some missing. The top ten clones hold approximately 17% of a sample with roughly 300,000 clones, 92% of them seen once. The specimen was PBMCs or T cells enriched from blood (not recorded which). All receptors derive from a woman aged 25 to 39 who had recovered from COVID-19.

This clone was seen just once. The chain links TRBV24-1 to TRBJ2-4; perhaps TRBD1 as D (5 bases). From germline, CDR1 is KGHDR and CDR2 SFDVKD. The V gene lost 4 bases and the J gene lost 7 bases, with 10 bases spanning the gap. The CDR3 totals 13 residues. The CDR3 protein is CATSETVTNIQYF. CDR3 sequence (DNA): TGTGCCACCAGTGAGACAGTGACGAACATTCAGTACTTC.

J is TRBJ2-5 and V is TRBV12-3 or TRBV12-4; 8 nucleotides agree with TRBD1. This CDR3 comprises 13 residues. The junction had 4 bases not matched to a gene; V was cut back by 6 bases and J by 4 bases. The DNA of the CDR3 is TGTGCCAGCAGGGGGACAGGCGGAGAGACCCAGTACTTC. Translation: CASRGTGGETQYF.

The chain carries TRBV28 and TRBJ1-5; 7 nucleotides agree with TRBD1. The germline V gene has CDR1 MDHEN and CDR2 SYDVKM. The CDR3 consists of 13 residues. V was pared by 6 bases and J by 4 bases, with 3 bases of the junction left unmatched. CDR3: CASRDRSNQPQHF. The CDR3 bases are TGTGCCAGCAGGGACAGGTCGAATCAGCCCCAGCATTTT. The variable domain in full, completed from reference TRBV28 and TRBJ1-5, reads DVKVTQSSRYLVKRTGEKVFLECVQDMDHENMFWYRQDPGLGLRLIYFSYDVKMKEKGDIPEGYSVSREKKERFSLILESASTNQTSMYLCASRDRSNQPQHFGDGTRLSIL.

The chain carries TRBV4-3 and TRBJ1-1; D is uncertain. The length of the CDR3 is 16 residues. Germline assignment: CDR1 LGHNA and CDR2 YSLEER. V was cut by 1 base and J by 3 bases, with 15 bases left in between. The CDR3 region is CASSQVSGLRDTEAFF. CDR3 nucleotides: TGCGCCAGCAGCCAAGTTTCCGGCCTTCGGGACACTGAAGCTTTCTTT.

The genes are TRBV5-6 and TRBJ1-2, with TRBD1 identical over 9 bases. Germline values: CDR1 SGHDT, CDR2 YYEEEE. Losses at the gene ends were 5 bases for V and 5 bases for J; bases not matched to a gene: 10. The CDR3 sequence is 15 residues long. The CDR3 protein is CASSPWDREAYGYTF. CDR3 DNA: TGTGCCAGCAGTCCTTGGGACAGGGAGGCTTATGGCTACACCTTC.

This chain uses TRBV5-5 with TRBJ1-1; 9 nucleotides match TRBD1. This CDR3 spans 15 amino acids. The ends lost 4 bases at V and 3 bases at J; junction bases unmatched: 7. Germline lookup yields CDR1 SGHKS and CDR2 YYEKEE (reference sequence). The CDR3: CASSRLGQGHTEAFF. The CDR3 nucleotides read TGTGCCAGCAGCCGATTGGGACAGGGCCACACTGAAGCTTTCTTT. Drawing the rest from reference TRBV5-5 and TRBJ1-1, the complete variable domain is DAGVTQSPTHLIKTRGQQVTLRCSPISGHKSVSWYQQVLGQGPQFIFQYYEKEERGRGNFPDRFSARQFPNYSSELNVNALLLGDSALYLCASSRLGQGHTEAFFGQGTRLTVV.

J is TRBJ1-6 and V is TRBV11-1, with 7 bases that match TRBD1. Germline CDR1 and CDR2: SGHAT and FQDESV (reference sequence). This CDR3 spans 14 amino acids. With V trimmed by 2 bases and J by 7 bases, 2 bases remained unmatched. Here the CDR3 DNA reads TGTGCCAGCAGCTTATGGGACAGCAATTCACCCCTCCACTTT. Amino acid sequence: CASSLWDSNSPLHF.

The chain employs TRBV4-1 and TRBJ2-7, with D perhaps matching TRBD1 (6 bases). Per the germline V gene, CDR1 is MGHRA and CDR2 is YSYEKL. The CDR3 extends over 13 amino acids. The V end was cut by 3 bases, the J end by 6 bases, with 12 bases between. CDR3 amino acids: CASSHSRGPEQYF. The CDR3 bases are TGCGCCAGCAGCCACTCCAGGGGTCCCGAGCAGTACTTC.

In its sample, this clone was seen once. It is unclear where the CDR3 begins or ends on the DNA, so no DNA is shown, and the CDR3 is as TCRdb lists it. CDR3: CASSSSAGYSNQPQHF. This rearrangement joins TRBV28 to TRBJ1-5; the tabulated D call, TRBD1, remains unverified against the DNA. Both ends counted, the CDR3 spans 16 residues. Germline CDR1 reads MDHEN; CDR2 reads SYDVKM.

The rearrangement joins TRBV7-3 to TRBJ2-2; the D is unclear. From germline, CDR1 is SGHTA and CDR2 FQGTGA. CDR3 size: 16 residues. Trimming shortened V by 2 bases and J by 7 bases, and 17 bases separated the two germline ends. In nucleotides, the CDR3 is TGTGCCAGCAGCTTACTCCCCTCTGTGGCTAGCGGGGAGCTGTTTTTT. This encodes CASSLLPSVASGELFF.

This clone was seen just once. The V gene is TRBV4-1, the J gene TRBJ1-2, with 8 positions matching TRBD1. Germline CDR1 is MGHRA and CDR2 is YSYEKL. The J segment lost 3 bases and the V segment lost 0 bases, leaving 3 bases of the junction unmatched. The CDR3 has 15 amino acids. CDR3 amino acids: CASSQDRTGYYGYTF. CDR3 in DNA: TGCGCCAGCAGCCAAGATCGGACAGGGTACTATGGCTACACCTTC.

CDR3 in amino acids: CASGETGYEQYF. The CDR3 region has the DNA TGTGCCAGCGGGGAGACCGGGTACGAGCAGTACTTC. This sequence joins TRBV28 and TRBJ2-7; TRBD2 is a possible D gene (5 bases). V was pared by 8 bases and J by 4 bases, with 12 bases between. In germline, CDR1 is MDHEN, CDR2 SYDVKM. CDR3 length equals 12 residues.

The gene calls are TRBV20-1 and TRBJ1-5, with D perhaps TRBD1 (5 bases). Trimming took off 3 bases at V and 3 bases at J, with 15 bases between the two ends. Germline V gene sequence: CDR1 DFQATT, CDR2 SNEGSKA (reference sequence). The CDR3 has 15 amino acids. This CDR3 reads CSASLQGRTNQPQHF. The DNA for the CDR3 is TGCAGTGCTAGTCTGCAGGGCCGGACCAATCAGCCCCAGCATTTT.

CDR3 DNA: TGTGCCAGTAGTACGACAGGGTCCACAGATACGCAGTATTTT. Protein: CASSTTGSTDTQYF. J is TRBJ2-3 and V is TRBV19, with TRBD1 matching 7 bases. The CDR3 totals 14 residues. Germline V CDR1 and CDR2: LNHDA, SQIVND (reference sequence). V gave up 4 bases and J gave up 2 bases; unmatched junction bases: 3.

Concerning this clone: At one end the junction does not follow the germline gene, possibly because of a read error. The V gene is TRBV7-7, the J gene TRBJ1-6; no firm D call. The V gene's germline CDR1 is SSHAT and CDR2 FNYEAQ (reference sequence). The CDR3 spans 15 residues. CDR3 loop: CASSLYSLPNSPLHF. The CDR3 bases are TGTGCTAGCAGCCTATACAGTCTTCCCAATTCACCCCTCCACTTT.

This chain links TRBV18 with TRBJ1-1, with a possible D match to TRBD1 (6 bases). The germline CDR1 and CDR2 sequences are KGHSH and LQKENI. The CDR3 is 13 amino acids. Trimming took off 8 bases at V and 2 bases at J, with 12 bases between the two ends. The CDR3 is CASGRTENTEAFF. The CDR3 DNA reads TGTGCCAGCGGCCGGACAGAAAACACTGAAGCTTTCTTT.

A few counts support this clone. This CDR3 reads CSVEVRGTQYF. The CDR3 DNA reads TGCAGCGTTGAGGTAAGGGGGACCCAGTACTTC. The gene calls are TRBV29-1 and TRBJ2-5, with D perhaps matching TRBD1 (5 bases). In germline, CDR1 is SQVTM, CDR2 ANQGSEA. Trimming stripped 3 bases from V and 7 bases from J, with 9 bases between. The CDR3 length is 11 residues.

The rearrangement uses TRBV5-1 and TRBJ2-3; 8 nucleotides line up with TRBD1. V lost 5 bases, J lost 1 base, and 6 bases stayed unmatched. In germline, CDR1 is SGHRS, CDR2 YFSETQ. The CDR3 loop spans 15 amino acids. CDR3: CASRTGATGTDTQYF. DNA for the CDR3: TGCGCCAGCAGGACAGGGGCCACGGGCACAGATACGCAGTATTTT.